This T cell receptor (beta chain) is from a study of CD8+CD57+ T cells in acquired aplastic anemia (dated by TCRdb to 2016 to 2018). In terms of the full investigation: On average, sorted CD4+ and CD8+ cells yielded about 3 ug of extracted DNA, with a range of about 0.19 to 30 ug. An average of approximately 9.8 million reads for CD4+ cells and 11 million to 13 million reads for CD8+ cells was obtained from healthy donor samples. Beyond this particular receptor, the publication reports: No significant difference in CD8+ Simpson's diversity was found between patients and healthy controls (P=0.060). Around 30 CD8+ CDR3 sequences were found to be shared between patients and controls, but these sequences appeared to be highly expressed in patients and within the immunodominant clones of the patients.

The study deep-sequenced TCR repertoires of sorted CD4+ and CD8+ blood T cells from severe aplastic anemia patients and healthy subjects. Ficoll-Paque density gradient centrifugation was used to isolate peripheral blood mononuclear cells. Before DNA extraction, CD4+ and CD8+ T cells were sorted by FACS or by magnetic beads. As encoded in the germline V gene (reference sequence), CDR1 is LNHDA while CDR2 is SQIVND. CDR3 length: 14 amino acids, cysteine to phenylalanine. CDR3 DNA only is kept here, 42 bases in frame from base 1. V lost 2 bases and J lost 4 bases; the stretch between them is 9 bases long. Genomic DNA served as template for TCR beta VDJ combination and CDR3 sequence profiling. An Illumina HiSeq 2000 was the platform used for TCR repertoire sequencing. The paper's processing steps were these. TRBV/TRBJ rearrangement plots, CDR3 size and DJ length profiles, and Simpson's diversity index were used to evaluate the repertoires. The immunodominant clone was defined as the most abundant DNA sequence in deep sequencing data. CDR3 amino acid sequences were screened for sharing across subjects and compared with published repertoires and the VDJdb database. TCRdb reprocessing: public reads trimmed at Q25 with fastp, clones called with MiXCR, in-frame beta chains kept. Duplicate CDR3 protein sequences are folded into a single record with the most common DNA and genes. TCRdb, not the original authors, processed these V and J calls. The sample yields 35,000 to 45,000 distinct CDR3 sequences; about 70% were counted once. The biggest ten clones account for 20% to 30% of the sample.

As to this clonotype: Its antigen is still unknown. No per-base quality is available; no much larger clone lies one base away.

The specimen sequenced was sorted CD4+, CD8+, or CD8+CD57+ T cells (not recorded which) from PBMCs. The clonotype originates from a human donor in good health, serving as a control. The chain links TRBV19 with TRBJ2-1; TRBD2 is a possible D gene, resting on 6 matching bases. The bases are TGTGCCAGTAGTATAAAGGGAGGATACAATGAGCAGTTCTTC. Its coded protein is CASSIKGGYNEQFF. The reference TRBV19 and TRBJ2-1 proteins fill in what lies around the CDR3, so the full variable domain reads DGGITQSPKYLFRKEGQNVTLSCEQNLNHDAMYWYRQDPGQGLRLIYYSQIVNDFQKGDIAEGYSVSREKKESFPLTVTSAQKNPTAFYLCASSIKGGYNEQFFGPGTRLTVL.